This is a list of T cell receptor beta chains from one sample in a study of blood T cell repertoires in COVID-19. Generated by immunoSEQ multiplex PCR, the TCRdb table keeps only in-frame clones and is missing some. The repertoire holds over 70,000 clones, with roughly three quarters as singletons. The sample consisted of peripheral blood. The receptor set was obtained from a woman aged 80 or over with acute or convalescent COVID-19. CDR3s include the opening cysteine and the closing phenylalanine or tryptophan. Fields, in order: D gene, J gene, V gene, clone size, CDR3 protein, CDR3 DNA. A D gene is named only where the DNA matches it firmly. The size of a clone is reported for some rows only, either as once, few or many, or as a class for expanded clones.

NA,TRBJ1-2,TRBV3-1/TRBV3-2,once,CASSRTENYGYTF,TGTGCCAGCAGCCGAACAGAGAACTATGGCTACACCTTC
TRBD1,TRBJ1-2,TRBV29-1,once,CSVGQGSSGYTF,TGCAGCGTGGGACAGGGTAGCTCTGGCTACACCTTC
NA,TRBJ2-4,TRBV28,few,CASSFSLLRQNIQYF,TGTGCCAGCAGTTTTTCCCTACTTCGACAGAACATTCAGTACTTC
TRBD2,TRBJ2-7,TRBV7-2,NA,CASSLESGLVYEQYF,TGTGCCAGCAGCTTAGAGTCGGGACTAGTCTACGAGCAGTACTTC
TRBD2,TRBJ2-1,TRBV6-6,NA,CASSQRGSGSGEQFF,TGTGCCAGCAGTCAACGGGGTAGCGGGTCGGGGGAGCAGTTCTTC
NA,TRBJ1-6,TRBV7-6,once,CASSQQPGYGNSPLHF,TGTGCCAGCAGCCAGCAACCAGGGTACGGTAATTCACCCCTCCACTTT
NA,TRBJ1-1,TRBV4-3,NA,CASSQDPRGTGNTEAFF,TGCGCCAGCAGCCAAGATCCGCGGGGAACCGGGAACACTGAAGCTTTCTTT
TRBD2,TRBJ2-7,TRBV28,NA,CASSPWLAGSYEQYF,TGTGCCAGCAGTCCGTGGCTAGCGGGAAGCTACGAGCAGTACTTC
NA,TRBJ2-7,TRBV29-1,NA,CSVSLAYEQYF,TGCAGCGTCTCTCTAGCGTACGAGCAGTACTTC
TRBD1,TRBJ2-7,TRBV2,NA,CASSGQGTYEQYF,TGTGCCAGCAGCGGACAGGGTACCTACGAGCAGTACTTC
NA,TRBJ1-5,TRBV27,NA,CASRPRGGVGQPQHF,TGTGCCAGCAGACCAAGGGGGGGGGTAGGTCAGCCCCAGCATTTT
TRBD2,TRBJ2-2,TRBV3-1/TRBV3-2,NA,CASTGGTSGGMRLNTGELFF,TGTGCCAGCACCGGCGGGACTAGCGGGGGTATGAGGCTGAACACCGGGGAGCTGTTTTTT
NA,TRBJ2-3,TRBV19,NA,CASSERPGDTQYF,TGTGCCAGTAGTGAAAGACCGGGGGATACGCAGTATTTT
TRBD1,TRBJ1-2,TRBV12-3/TRBV12-4,NA,CASSGQVYGYTF,TGTGCCAGCAGCGGACAGGTCTATGGCTACACCTTC
TRBD1,TRBJ1-6,TRBV15,NA,CATSRRMSTGERNSPLHF,TGTGCCACCAGCAGACGAATGAGTACAGGGGAACGTAATTCACCCCTCCACTTT
TRBD1,TRBJ2-5,TRBV18,NA,CASSPGTGLETQYF,TGTGCCAGCTCACCAGGGACAGGGCTCGAGACCCAGTACTTC
NA,TRBJ1-2,TRBV21-1,NA,CASSKVGTGRYGYTF,TGTGCCAGCAGCAAAGTAGGGACAGGGCGCTATGGCTACACCTTC
NA,TRBJ1-2,TRBV6-5,few,CASSAQEGYGYTF,TGTGCCAGCAGCGCACAGGAGGGCTATGGCTACACCTTC
TRBD2,TRBJ2-5,TRBV29-1,NA,CSVYRAGGGPETQYF,TGCAGCGTTTATCGAGCGGGAGGAGGTCCAGAGACCCAGTACTTC
NA,TRBJ1-3,TRBV28,NA,CASSRWDTAGNTIYF,TGTGCCAGCAGTCGGTGGGACACGGCAGGAAACACCATATATTTT
TRBD1,TRBJ1-2,TRBV29-1,NA,CSAHRQGNGYTF,TGCAGCGCCCACCGACAGGGGAACGGCTACACCTTC
NA,TRBJ1-1,TRBV5-6,NA,CASSLFSRSNTEAFF,TGTGCCAGCAGCTTGTTTTCCAGGTCGAACACTGAAGCTTTCTTT
NA,TRBJ2-5,TRBV5-1,NA,CASSLLWRETQYF,TGCGCCAGCAGCTTGTTGTGGAGAGAGACCCAGTACTTC
TRBD2,TRBJ2-1,TRBV6-5,NA,CASSLLGSGARNEQFF,TGTGCCAGCAGTTTGCTAGGCAGCGGGGCCCGCAATGAGCAGTTCTTC
TRBD1,TRBJ2-1,TRBV5-8,few,CASSSGQGYNEQFF,TGTGCCAGCAGCTCGGGACAGGGTTACAATGAGCAGTTCTTC
TRBD2,TRBJ2-1,TRBV27,once,CASRTSGVEQFF,TGTGCCAGCAGGACTAGCGGGGTTGAGCAGTTCTTC
NA,TRBJ2-4,TRBV11-2,NA,CASSLALAGELAKNIQYF,TGTGCCAGCAGCTTAGCATTGGCGGGTGAACTAGCCAAAAACATTCAGTACTTC
TRBD1,TRBJ1-2,TRBV27,NA,CASSRKPPTGQDLYGYTF,TGTGCCAGCAGCCGAAAGCCCCCTACGGGACAGGACCTCTATGGCTACACCTTC
TRBD1,TRBJ1-6,TRBV2,NA,CASNPQVGQSSYNSPLHF,TGTGCCAGCAATCCCCAGGTGGGACAGAGCTCCTATAATTCACCCCTCCACTTT
NA,TRBJ2-5,TRBV28,NA,CASSLKQGAGTQYF,TGTGCCAGCAGTCTAAAACAGGGTGCTGGGACCCAGTACTTC
TRBD1,TRBJ1-1,TRBV7-9,NA,CASSLQGVGTEAFF,TGTGCCAGCAGCTTACAGGGGGTTGGCACTGAAGCTTTCTTT
NA,TRBJ1-6,TRBV7-9,NA,CAFGSGNLNSPLHF,TGTGCCTTCGGCTCCGGGAATTTAAATTCACCCCTCCACTTT
TRBD1,TRBJ2-4,TRBV28,NA,CASRNRGISNIQYF,TGTGCCAGCAGGAACAGGGGTATTTCGAACATTCAGTACTTC
TRBD1,TRBJ2-7,TRBV9,NA,CASSGDRGSGEQYF,TGTGCCAGCAGCGGTGACAGGGGGTCGGGAGAGCAGTACTTC
NA,TRBJ1-1,TRBV19,NA,CASSADRNTEAFF,TGTGCCAGTAGTGCGGACAGGAACACTGAAGCTTTCTTT
TRBD1,TRBJ1-2,TRBV2,NA,CASSEGTGLLYGYTF,TGTGCCAGCAGTGAAGGGACAGGGCTCCTCTATGGCTACACCTTC
TRBD1,TRBJ2-5,TRBV11-1,NA,CASSPGQGGETQYF,TGTGCCAGCAGCCCGGGACAGGGGGGAGAGACCCAGTACTTC
NA,TRBJ1-1,TRBV11-2,NA,CASSLEGGATEAFF,TGTGCCAGCAGCTTAGAGGGGGGGGCCACTGAAGCTTTCTTT
NA,TRBJ2-2,TRBV20-1,NA,CSASKGDRGELFF,TGCAGTGCTAGTAAGGGGGACCGCGGGGAGCTGTTTTTT
TRBD1,TRBJ1-2,TRBV18,NA,CASSSTGGVDGYTF,TGTGCCAGCTCATCAACAGGGGGCGTGGATGGCTACACCTTC
TRBD1,TRBJ2-3,TRBV5-1,many,CASSLGQGFSDTQYF,TGCGCCAGCAGCTTGGGACAGGGGTTTTCAGATACGCAGTATTTT
NA,TRBJ2-7,TRBV30,once,CAWTGGVVPSYEQYF,TGTGCCTGGACTGGAGGGGTTGTACCCTCCTACGAGCAGTACTTC
TRBD1,TRBJ1-4,TRBV10-2,NA,CASSDPRGQGAREKLFF,TGCGCCAGCAGTGACCCTCGAGGACAGGGGGCGCGTGAAAAACTGTTTTTT
TRBD2,TRBJ2-1,TRBV15,once,CATSRSRGEVYNEQFF,TGTGCCACCAGCAGGTCGCGGGGGGAGGTCTACAATGAGCAGTTCTTC
NA,TRBJ2-7,TRBV27,NA,CASGRQGAYEQYF,TGTGCCAGCGGGAGGCAGGGGGCCTACGAGCAGTACTTC
TRBD1,TRBJ2-4,TRBV5-4,NA,CASSAGQAVAKNIQYF,TGTGCCAGCAGCGCGGGACAGGCCGTAGCCAAAAACATTCAGTACTTC
TRBD1,TRBJ1-1,TRBV2,NA,CASRDSLNTEAFF,TGTGCCAGTCGGGACAGCTTGAACACTGAAGCTTTCTTT
NA,TRBJ2-7,TRBV19,NA,CASSPTLYRAEQYF,TGTGCCAGTAGTCCCACCCTCTACAGGGCCGAGCAGTACTTC
NA,TRBJ2-3,TRBV5-1,NA,CASSFGGSDTQYF,TGCGCCAGCAGCTTTGGGGGCTCAGATACGCAGTATTTT
NA,TRBJ1-5,TRBV7-2,once,CASSLAGQNHQPQHF,TGTGCCAGCAGCTTAGCTGGGCAGAACCATCAGCCCCAGCATTTT
NA,TRBJ2-2,TRBV19,NA,CASSIGDSFFEIAGELFF,TGTGCCAGTAGTATAGGTGACAGTTTCTTTGAAATAGCCGGGGAGCTGTTTTTT
TRBD2,TRBJ2-1,TRBV7-9,NA,CASSLAGRAGNEQFF,TGTGCCAGCAGCTTAGCCGGGAGGGCGGGAAATGAGCAGTTCTTC
NA,TRBJ2-5,TRBV7-2,NA,CASSPRVQETQYF,TGTGCCAGCAGCCCCAGGGTCCAAGAGACCCAGTACTTC
NA,TRBJ1-2,TRBV7-2,NA,CASSLARDYGYTF,TGTGCCAGCAGCTTAGCCCGTGACTATGGCTACACCTTC
NA,TRBJ2-5,TRBV3-1/TRBV3-2,NA,CASSQEWSAGRETQYF,TGTGCCAGCAGCCAAGAATGGTCCGCAGGGAGGGAGACCCAGTACTTC
NA,TRBJ1-4,TRBV6-2/TRBV6-3,NA,CASSRSRSPTVTNEKLFF,TGTGCCAGCAGCCGGTCCCGTAGTCCAACGGTAACTAATGAAAAACTGTTTTTT
TRBD2,TRBJ2-3,TRBV7-9,once,CASSFRTSGGAGDTQYF,TGTGCCAGCAGCTTCAGGACTAGCGGGGGGGCTGGGGATACGCAGTATTTT
TRBD2,TRBJ2-3,TRBV3-1/TRBV3-2,NA,CASSYTTSAGTSGRTDTQYF,TGTGCCAGCAGCTACACCACCTCGGCCGGGACTAGCGGTCGCACAGATACGCAGTATTTT
NA,TRBJ2-7,TRBV4-1,few,CASSHPGTAYEQYF,TGCGCCAGCAGCCACCCCGGGACTGCCTACGAGCAGTACTTC
TRBD2,TRBJ2-5,TRBV7-2,NA,CASSFSPGGKYF,TGTGCCAGCAGCTTTAGCCCGGGGGGAAAGTACTTC